This TCR beta chain appears in the sequencing data of a study of cytomegalovirus exposure and HLA in healthy donors. Study results and limitations: According to the study, 160 or so TCR beta chains were cytomegalovirus-associated. Sequencing depth across donors, presence/absence analyses assumed, was roughly uniform.

With 60 Vbeta and 13 Jbeta primers, the PCR was carried out. Here immunoSEQ multiplex PCR was the method, and the copy in TCRdb shows in-frame clones only, minus some. The sample gives approximately 170,000 clones, roughly 76% of which show up once; about 2% is in the top ten. The V gene lost 4 bases and the J gene lost 1 base, with 14 bases spanning the gap. Germline values: CDR1 MNHNY, CDR2 SVGAGI (reference sequence). The CDR3 has 16 residues. All donors participated as healthy donors of bone marrow. As concerns this clone: No antigen is known for it.

Material: PBMCs. The rearrangement links TRBV6-6 to TRBJ1-5; D might be TRBD1 (6 bases). This sequence originates from a male donor in good health and CMV-seronegative. The CDR3 nucleotides are TGTGCCAGCAGTTCATGGGCAGGGGTAAGCAATCAGCCCCAGCATTTT. Protein sequence: CASSSWAGVSNQPQHF.